This T cell receptor beta chain stems from a study of CD8+ T cells in alopecia areata. Whole-study findings and limits: It was less clear whether patients shared TCRs than it was in mice, possibly because of HLA. Normal-skin resident alphabeta T cells also appear among scalp sample sequences.

Concerning this clone: Its matching antigen is unknown.

Trimming stripped 6 bases from V and 5 bases from J, with 2 bases between. Germline V lookup: CDR1 SEHNR, CDR2 FQNEAQ (reference sequence). CDR3 length: 10 residues. Once RNA had been extracted, it was reverse transcribed into cDNA to act as the sequencing template. Sequenced by immunoSEQ multiplex PCR; TCRdb stores in-frame clones only, minus some. The table has 150,000 to 200,000 clones, about three fifths seen once. The chain has TRBV7-9 and TRBJ2-1; D not resolved. The sequencing sample was made of CD4+ T cells sorted from blood. This receptor was taken from a human donor in good health. The CDR3 reads CASSNNEQFF. DNA of the CDR3: TGTGCCAGCAGTAACAATGAGCAGTTCTTC.